One and the same sample provided the 14 T cell receptor beta chains below, sequenced in a study of CD8 T cells in Susac syndrome. The authors reverse transcribed roughly 0.5 to 1 ug RNA with random hexamers. TCRdb re-called the immunoSEQ multiplex PCR reads with MiXCR, one entry per CDR3 protein. In the table there are 150,000 to 200,000 distinct CDR3 sequences, approximately 93% of which are singletons. Sequenced input: CD4+ T cells from PBMCs. These receptors were obtained from a human donor with multiple sclerosis.

The sample holds one count of this clonotype. The chain links TRBV6-5 to TRBJ2-3; possible D gene TRBD2, 5 bases. Germline CDR1 and CDR2: MNHEY and SVGAGI. V lost 8 bases and J lost 2, with 11 bases in between. The length of the CDR3 is 13 residues. The CDR3 bases are TGTGCCAGCCTTGGGGAGTCCACAGATACGCAGTATTTT. This encodes CASLGESTDTQYF.

This chain joins TRBV7-7 and TRBJ2-3; 8 positions agree with TRBD1. Trimming at V came to 5 bases and at J to 4 bases, leaving 5 bases not matched to a gene. Germline lookup yields CDR1 SSHAT and CDR2 FNYEAQ (reference sequence). There are 14 residues in the CDR3. CDR3 sequence reads: CASSPQQGADTQYF. CDR3 nucleotides: TGTGCCAGCAGCCCGCAACAGGGGGCAGATACGCAGTATTTT.

J is TRBJ2-7 and V is TRBV13; D unclear. Per germline, CDR1 PRHDT and CDR2 FYEKMQ (reference sequence). The CDR3 has 14 amino acids. Between the trimmed V and J ends, which lost 5 bases and 5 bases, there was a span of 16 bases. The CDR3 sequence: CASSRGRPINEQYF. Written as DNA, the CDR3 is TGTGCCAGCAGCCGTGGAAGACCGATCAACGAGCAGTACTTC. The complete variable domain, with remaining parts taken from reference TRBV13 and TRBJ2-7, reads AAGVIQSPRHLIKEKRETATLKCYPIPRHDTVYWYQQGPGQDPQFLISFYEKMQSDKGSIPDRFSAQQFSDYHSELNMSSLELGDSALYFCASSRGRPINEQYFGPGTRLTVT.

J is TRBJ2-2 and V is TRBV6-2 or TRBV6-3; 12 nucleotides line up with TRBD2. The CDR3 is 17 residues long. Per the germline V gene, CDR1 is MNHEY and CDR2 is SVGEGT. CDR3 amino acids: CAARASGRARYTGELFF. In nucleotides, the CDR3 is TGTGCAGCACGGGCTAGCGGGAGGGCCCGATACACCGGGGAGCTGTTTTTT.

The gene calls are TRBV20-1 and TRBJ2-2; 8 bases are a match to TRBD1. Germline lookup yields CDR1 DFQATT and CDR2 SNEGSKA (reference sequence). J lost 2 bases, V lost 4 bases, and 6 bases had no gene match. The CDR3 extends over 15 amino acids. The CDR3 protein is CSANDRGGNTGELFF. The CDR3, as DNA: TGCAGTGCTAACGACAGGGGAGGTAACACCGGGGAGCTGTTTTTT.

The chain couples TRBV5-1 to TRBJ1-5, with D perhaps matching TRBD1 (5 bases). Trimming took 5 bases from V and 1 from J, leaving 19 bases between them. Germline CDR1 is SGHRS and CDR2 is YFSETQ. The CDR3 is 17 residues long. The CDR3 DNA reads TGCGCCAGCAGGAAAACAGGAGAAGTCAAAAGCAATCAGCCCCAGCATTTT. This gives the protein CASRKTGEVKSNQPQHF.

The V call is TRBV28, the J call TRBJ2-1, with 9 nucleotides matching TRBD1. Germline lookup yields CDR1 MDHEN and CDR2 SYDVKM. The CDR3 is made up of 14 amino acids. V lost 5 bases and J lost 15; bases outside the gene matches: 14. The CDR3 is CASSPPGQGRRGFF. The CDR3 nucleotides read TGTGCCAGCAGTCCGCCGGGACAGGGTAGGCGGGGGTTCTTC.

J is TRBJ2-1 and V is TRBV7-8; no clear D gene. Germline V lookup: CDR1 SGHVS, CDR2 FQNEAQ. The CDR3 consists of 16 residues. Trimming took off 0 bases at V and 7 bases at J, with 16 bases between the two ends. CDR3 nucleotide sequence: TGTGCCAGCAGCTTAGCGGTGGGGATGGGTCGGAATGAGCAGTTCTTC. Protein product: CASSLAVGMGRNEQFF.

The rearrangement joins TRBV19 to TRBJ2-1; 9 bases are shared with TRBD2. The CDR3 totals 15 residues. Germline CDR1 LNHDA, CDR2 SQIVND (reference sequence). Unmatched junction bases numbered 7, after V lost 6 bases and J lost 4 bases. CDR3 bases: TGTGCCAGTAGCAATAGCGGGAGCGCTTACAATGAGCAGTTCTTC. Amino acid sequence: CASSNSGSAYNEQFF.

The V gene is TRBV20-1, the J gene TRBJ1-5, with D uncertain. The V end was cut by 2 bases, the J end by 3 bases, with 8 bases between. In germline, CDR1 is DFQATT, CDR2 SNEGSKA (reference sequence). The CDR3 length is 13 residues. CDR3 nucleotides: TGCAGTGCTAGATCCACAGACAATCAGCCCCAGCATTTT. Residues: CSARSTDNQPQHF.

This clonotype was observed once. The chain joins TRBV30 to TRBJ2-6; TRBD1 matches at 10 bases. Per germline, CDR1 GTSNPN and CDR2 SVGIG (reference sequence). CDR3 size: 16 residues. The J segment lost 2 bases and the V segment lost 3 bases, leaving 4 bases of the junction unmatched. CDR3 protein: CAWSSGTGAGANVLTF. The CDR3 DNA is TGTGCCTGGAGCTCCGGGACAGGGGCTGGGGCCAACGTCCTGACTTTC.

The chain couples TRBV2 to TRBJ1-2; D not resolved. Germline V gene data show CDR1 as SNHLY and CDR2 as FYNNEI. The CDR3 is 13 residues long. V dropped 3 bases and J dropped 4 bases, with 9 bases sitting between them. CDR3 sequence: CASSEWSSYGYTF. The DNA of the CDR3 is TGTGCCAGCAGTGAGTGGAGTAGCTATGGCTACACCTTC. The entire variable domain, with the rest obtained from reference TRBV2 and TRBJ1-2, is as follows: EPEVTQTPSHQVTQMGQEVILRCVPISNHLYFYWYRQILGQKVEFLVSFYNNEISEKSEIFDDQFSVERPDGSNFTLKIRSTKLEDSAMYFCASSEWSSYGYTFGSGTRLTVV.

V and J are TRBV28 and TRBJ2-7; no clear D. Germline V CDR1 and CDR2: MDHEN, SYDVKM. The V end lost 4 bases, the J end lost 5 bases, and 6 bases lay between the germline ends. The CDR3 has 11 residues. For the CDR3, the DNA is TGTGCCAGCAGTTCCTCTAACGAGCAGTACTTC. It is translated as CASSSSNEQYF.

The rearrangement uses TRBV20-1 and TRBJ1-6; no clear D. V was pared by 0 bases and J by 9 bases, with 15 bases between. The CDR3 spans 15 residues. In germline, CDR1 is DFQATT, CDR2 SNEGSKA (reference sequence). The CDR3 region is CSARDANGRISPLHF. In DNA form, the CDR3 reads TGCAGTGCTAGAGATGCCAATGGTAGGATTTCACCCCTCCACTTT.